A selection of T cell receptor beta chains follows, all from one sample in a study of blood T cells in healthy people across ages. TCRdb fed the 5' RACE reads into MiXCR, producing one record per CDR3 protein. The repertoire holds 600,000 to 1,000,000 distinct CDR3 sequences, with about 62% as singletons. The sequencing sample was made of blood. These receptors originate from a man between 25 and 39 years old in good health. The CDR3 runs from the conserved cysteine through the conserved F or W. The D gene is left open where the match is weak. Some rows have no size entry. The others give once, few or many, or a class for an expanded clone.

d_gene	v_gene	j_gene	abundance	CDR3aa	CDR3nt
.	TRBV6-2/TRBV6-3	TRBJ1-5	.	CASSYGGFNQPQHF	TGTGCCAGCAGTTATGGTGGTTTTAATCAGCCCCAGCATTTT
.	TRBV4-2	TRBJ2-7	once	CASSQGTYYEQYF	TGTGCCAGCAGCCAAGGGACTTACTACGAGCAGTACTTC
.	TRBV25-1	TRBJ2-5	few	CASSESGGEETQYF	TGTGCCAGCAGTGAATCTGGGGGAGAAGAGACCCAGTACTTC
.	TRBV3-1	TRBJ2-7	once	CASSRLPSSYEQYF	TGTGCCAGCAGCCGGCTACCCTCCTCCTACGAGCAGTACTTC
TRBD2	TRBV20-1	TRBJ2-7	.	CSANVRVSLGGADEQYF	TGCAGTGCTAACGTCCGGGTATCGCTCGGGGGGGCTGACGAGCAGTACTTC
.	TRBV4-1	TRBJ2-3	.	CASSQDHASTDTQYF	TGCGCCAGCAGCCAAGATCATGCTAGCACAGATACGCAGTATTTT
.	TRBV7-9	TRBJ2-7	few	CASSLDDFYEQYF	TGTGCCAGCAGCTTAGATGATTTCTACGAGCAGTACTTC
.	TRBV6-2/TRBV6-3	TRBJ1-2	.	CASSKKDYGYTF	TGTGCCAGCAGTAAAAAGGACTATGGCTACACCTTC
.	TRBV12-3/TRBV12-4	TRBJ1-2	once	CASTLQGEGYGYIF	TGTGCCAGCACGTTGCAGGGCGAAGGCTATGGCTACATCTTC
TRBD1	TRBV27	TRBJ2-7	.	CASSPSSRGPFSYEQYF	TGTGCCAGCAGCCCCAGTTCTAGGGGGCCCTTTTCCTACGAGCAGTACTTC
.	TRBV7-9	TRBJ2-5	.	CASSHPAGQYF	TGTGCCAGCAGCCACCCCGCCGGGCAGTACTTC
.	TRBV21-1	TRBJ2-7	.	CASSKNERAYEQYF	TGTGCCAGCAGCAAAAATGAAAGAGCCTACGAGCAGTACTTC
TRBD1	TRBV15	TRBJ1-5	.	CATSRGQGTYQPQHF	TGTGCCACCAGCAGGGGACAGGGGACCTATCAGCCCCAGCATTTT
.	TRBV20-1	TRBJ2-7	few	CSASGGQETYEQYF	TGCAGTGCTAGCGGGGGCCAGGAAACCTACGAGCAGTACTTC
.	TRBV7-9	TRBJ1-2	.	CASSLVVSNYGYTF	TGTGCCAGCAGCTTAGTTGTCAGCAACTATGGCTACACCTTC
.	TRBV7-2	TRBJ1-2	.	CASSQFPGDGYTF	TGTGCCAGCAGCCAGTTTCCGGGGGATGGCTACACCTTC
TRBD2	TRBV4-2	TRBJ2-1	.	CASSQGAGTSGRNEQFF	TGTGCCAGCAGCCAAGGTGCGGGGACTAGCGGGAGGAATGAGCAGTTCTTC
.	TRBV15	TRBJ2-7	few	CATMSSDPPYEQYF	TGTGCCACCATGTCCTCTGACCCTCCCTACGAGCAGTACTTC
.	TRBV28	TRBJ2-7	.	CASSQSTTPSYEQYF	TGTGCCAGCAGCCAGTCAACGACCCCGTCCTACGAGCAGTACTTC
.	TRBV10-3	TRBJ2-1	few	CAKRAEPYNEQFF	TGTGCCAAAAGAGCGGAACCCTACAATGAGCAGTTCTTC
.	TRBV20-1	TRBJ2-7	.	CSAPSPVSYNEQYF	TGCAGTGCTCCTTCTCCAGTCTCCTACAATGAGCAGTACTTC
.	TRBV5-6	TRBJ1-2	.	CASSFHAANYGYTF	TGTGCCAGCAGCTTCCATGCGGCTAACTATGGCTACACCTTC
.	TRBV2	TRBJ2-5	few	CASRSTWVTQYF	TGTGCCAGCAGGTCTACATGGGTTACCCAGTACTTC
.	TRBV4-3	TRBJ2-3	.	CASSLNQIGKKDTQYF	TGCGCCAGCAGCCTAAATCAGATAGGTAAAAAAGATACGCAGTATTTT
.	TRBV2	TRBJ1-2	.	CASMLASGGYTF	TGTGCCAGCATGTTGGCGAGCGGGGGCTACACCTTC
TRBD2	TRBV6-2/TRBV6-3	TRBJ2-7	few	CASIGLAASYEQYF	TGTGCCAGTATCGGACTAGCGGCCTCCTACGAGCAGTACTTC
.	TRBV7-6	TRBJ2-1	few	CASSLDPNEQFF	TGTGCCAGCAGCTTAGACCCCAATGAGCAGTTCTTC
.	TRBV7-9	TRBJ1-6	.	CASSLEGAPLHF	TGTGCCAGCAGCTTAGAGGGGGCACCCCTCCACTTT
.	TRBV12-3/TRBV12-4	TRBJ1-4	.	CASTVRGGSEKLFF	TGTGCCAGCACTGTACGGGGGGGGAGTGAAAAACTGTTTTTT
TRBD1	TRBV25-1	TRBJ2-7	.	CASSEFAGQGAYEQYF	TGTGCCAGCAGTGAGTTCGCCGGACAGGGGGCCTACGAGCAGTACTTC
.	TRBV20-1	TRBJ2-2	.	CSARDDGPNTGELFF	TGCAGTGCTAGAGATGATGGACCTAACACCGGGGAGCTGTTTTTT
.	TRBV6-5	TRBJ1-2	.	CASNVGGNLYGYTF	TGTGCCAGTAACGTCGGGGGAAATTTATATGGCTACACCTTC
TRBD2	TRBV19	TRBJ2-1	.	CASSTRGDYNEQFF	TGTGCCAGTAGTACACGGGGGGACTACAATGAGCAGTTCTTC
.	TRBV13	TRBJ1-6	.	CASSRGRPSPLHF	TGTGCCAGCAGCCGCGGACGGCCTTCACCCCTCCACTTT
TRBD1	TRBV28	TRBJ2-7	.	CASRPTGVNSYEQYF	TGTGCCAGCAGGCCTACAGGGGTTAACTCCTACGAGCAGTACTTC
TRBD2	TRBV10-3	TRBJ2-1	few	CAISDLAGGYNEQFF	TGTGCCATCAGTGATCTAGCGGGGGGTTACAATGAGCAGTTCTTC
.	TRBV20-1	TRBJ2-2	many	CSANSPLSLPGELFF	TGCAGTGCTAACTCACCCCTTTCCCTCCCCGGGGAGCTGTTTTTT